These 7 T cell receptor beta chains came from one sample sequenced in a study of response to subunit inactivated influenza vaccine (dated by TCRdb to the late 2010s). The library was generated by RT-PCR. Sequenced on an Illumina HiSeq 2500. TCRdb cleaned the public reads at Q25 with fastp, built clones with MiXCR and kept in-frame beta chains. Records with the same CDR3 protein are collapsed into one entry carrying the most frequent genes and DNA. The sample table shows some 640,000 distinct CDR3 sequences, and around 14% are seen once. 6.5% to 8.5% of the sample is held by the ten biggest clonotypes. Specimen: PBMCs from blood, collected less than 15 days before vaccination. Receptors originate from a man aged 50 or older who received an inactivated influenza vaccine. Donor details come from another sample of the same person, matched by shared clones.

This clonotype was detected a few times. The genes are TRBV6-2 or TRBV6-3 and TRBJ1-5; no reliable D call. The germline V gene encodes CDR1 MNHEY and CDR2 SVGEGT. Trimming removed 6 bases at V and 0 bases at J, with 12 bases between. This CDR3 spans 15 amino acids. The CDR3 bases are TGTGCCAGCAGCCCCACTCCGGTTAGCAATCAGCCCCAGCATTTT. Protein: CASSPTPVSNQPQHF.

This chain joins TRBV3-1 and TRBJ2-5, with D possibly being TRBD1 or TRBD2 (5 bases each). Trimming removed 5 bases at V and 3 bases at J, with 13 bases between. Germline lookup yields CDR1 LGHDT and CDR2 YNNKEL (reference sequence). The CDR3 spans 14 residues. The CDR3 DNA follows: TGTGCCAGCAGCAGCCGGGGCCTGAAAGAGACCCAGTACTTC. The encoded protein is CASSSRGLKETQYF.

The chain is built from TRBV11-2 and TRBJ1-2; no reliable D call. CDR3 size: 16 residues. Germline values: CDR1 SGHAT, CDR2 FQNNGV. V lost 5 bases to trimming and J lost 3 bases, with 19 bases between them. Here the CDR3 reads CASSAQGRDRDYGYTF. Here the CDR3 DNA reads TGTGCCAGCAGCGCCCAAGGACGGGATAGGGACTATGGCTACACCTTC.

This clonotype was seen a few times. The gene calls are TRBV19 and TRBJ2-7; no clear D. Germline V gene sequence: CDR1 LNHDA, CDR2 SQIVND (reference sequence). CDR3 length: 13 residues. V gave up 5 bases and J gave up 2 bases, with 10 bases separating them. The CDR3 DNA sequence: TGTGCCAGTAGTCCGGCGGTAACCTACGAGCAGTACTTC. It specifies CASSPAVTYEQYF.

This clonotype was counted at least ten times. The chain links TRBV6-1 to TRBJ2-1, with 8 bases that match TRBD1. The CDR3 is 15 residues long. V was clipped by 2 bases and J by 1 base; unmatched bases: 1. Germline V lookup: CDR1 MNHNS, CDR2 SASEGT. Written as DNA, the CDR3 is TGTGCCAGCAGTGAAACAGGGGGTTCCTACAATGAGCAGTTCTTC. Translated, it gives CASSETGGSYNEQFF.

This clonotype turned up a few times. V gene TRBV20-1 combines with J gene TRBJ2-4, with 16 bases lining up with TRBD2. CDR3 length: 19 amino acids. Germline values: CDR1 DFQATT, CDR2 SNEGSKA (reference sequence). With 0 bases clipped from V and 2 bases from J, the junction kept 7 bases outside the gene matches. The CDR3 sequence is CSARDSGLAGGLSKNIQYF. The CDR3 nucleotides read TGCAGTGCTAGAGACTCGGGACTAGCGGGGGGGCTGTCCAAAAACATTCAGTACTTC.

This chain joins TRBV10-3 and TRBJ1-5; D possibly corresponds to TRBD1 (5 bases). The V and J ends lost 0 bases and 3 bases respectively, with 12 bases between them. In germline, CDR1 is ENHRY, CDR2 SYGVKD. This CDR3 spans 16 amino acids. CDR3 region: CAISESSEGDNQPQHF. The CDR3 coding sequence is TGTGCCATCAGTGAGTCAAGTGAAGGGGACAATCAGCCCCAGCATTTT.